The rows below give T cell receptor beta chains drawn from one sample of a study of graft-versus-host responses after intestinal transplantation. The protocol was immunoSEQ multiplex PCR, while the TCRdb copy is restricted to in-frame clones and leaves out a portion. The table shows under 50,000 clones, with about 90% occurring only once. The material was PBMCs, obtained 260 to 270 days after transplant. The origin of the receptors is a human patient who received an intestinal transplant, so some T cells may come from the graft donor. The conserved cysteine and the conserved F or W are not part of the CDR3 here. The order of the fields is CDR3 protein, V gene, J gene.

ASSVGPGGETQY	TRBV9	TRBJ2-5
ASNRRGPSKLNTEAF	TRBV9	TRBJ1-1
ASSSVWDSYLAGANVLT	TRBV5-1	TRBJ2-6
AISDPDSSSSYEQY	TRBV10-3	TRBJ2-7
ASSYGNSFSSQPQH	TRBV7-9	TRBJ1-5
ASSADRNTEAF	TRBV6-5	TRBJ1-1
ASSIHGSGYT	TRBV19	TRBJ1-2
SARDLTAYT	TRBV20-1	TRBJ1-2
APTGAEAF	TRBV12-2	TRBJ1-1
ASSLVGGGAPANEQF	TRBV5-1	TRBJ2-1
ASSSGRGANEKLF	TRBV13	TRBJ1-4
ASSFTGTPGDTQY	TRBV13	TRBJ2-3
ASSLAGASGRTDTQY	TRBV5-1	TRBJ2-3
ASSRGPNYGYT	TRBV5-1	TRBJ1-2
ASSPLGGTSESDTQY	TRBV4-2	TRBJ2-3
ASSQGDREVHEQF	TRBV4-2	TRBJ2-1
AVVNYGYT	TRBV30	TRBJ1-2
ASSKNLWASGPSPYEQY	TRBV4-1	TRBJ2-7
ASSYSQRQRPVNTIY	TRBV6-7	TRBJ1-3
ASSLALAGAVTYNEQF	TRBV5-5	TRBJ2-1
ASSLAGGTNEKLF	TRBV18	TRBJ1-4
ASILAGD	TRBV6-6	TRBJ2-7
ASTASTDTQY	TRBV6-1	TRBJ2-3
ASGIAGGIYNEQF	TRBV19	TRBJ2-1
ASSLGGEQY	TRBV5-6	TRBJ2-7
ASSPSGGETDTQY	TRBV4-1	TRBJ2-3
ASSAFSLDEQY	TRBV19	TRBJ2-7
ATRPGANYGYT	TRBV6-4	TRBJ1-2
ATSRDVGGNYGYT	TRBV15	TRBJ1-2
ASSDGRSRELF	TRBV2	TRBJ2-2
ASSQIPGLGSTDTQY	TRBV5-4	TRBJ2-3
SATSTYTQY	TRBV20-1	TRBJ2-3
AISETSPDGGPGDEQF	TRBV10-3	TRBJ2-1
ASRGNTEAF	TRBV19	TRBJ1-1
SVGAGGSQSTDTQY	TRBV29-1	TRBJ2-3
ASSLVRQGHNEQF	TRBV11-2	TRBJ2-1
PPSRGPASTDTQY	TRBV10-3	TRBJ2-3
ASSLKGSYNSPLH	TRBV18	TRBJ1-6
ASSLMRGHTEAF	TRBV7-2	TRBJ1-1
ASSDGTGVYT	TRBV10-1	TRBJ1-2
ASSLGTGTGTTDTQY	TRBV5-1	TRBJ2-3
ASSRTSGGAYQETQY	TRBV5-1	TRBJ2-5
ASSEGDRTGQY	TRBV6-1	TRBJ2-7
ASSQSSGTGNTEAF	TRBV5-1	TRBJ1-1
AWSPMGPGNT	TRBV30	TRBJ1-2
ASSIDGTSGGVYEQY	TRBV19	TRBJ2-7